This T cell receptor beta chain was recorded in a study of regulatory T cells in long-lasting Graves disease. Study in general: Recently diagnosed Graves' patients had received antithyroid drugs for under 3 months.

This clonotype was found many times. What it binds is unknown. Looked up from germline, CDR1 is SGHTA and CDR2 is FQGNSA. The CDR3 is 13 residues long. Trimming shortened V by 6 bases and J by 2 bases, and 11 bases separated the two germline ends. Overall study findings and caveats: Relative to new patients (roughly 970), persistent patients exhibited greater sharing of public clonotypes (more than 2,500). TRBV28, TRBJ1-2 and TRBJ2-5 were favored in persistent disease.

Construction of TCR beta libraries relied on iRepertoire HTBI primers and on Arm-PCR targeting CDR3 regions. TCRdb redid the calling of the multiplex PCR reads with MiXCR, one entry per CDR3 protein. The sample yields 300,000 to 400,000 distinct CDR3 sequences, 18% seen once. Noted time point: newly diagnosed GD, antithyroid drugs for less than 3 months. The authors made the TCR library using RNA they extracted from PBMCs. Diagnoses of Graves' disease were made by American Thyroid Association guidelines. The TCR comes from a female donor with Graves disease. Sample: peripheral blood mononuclear cells (PBMCs), taken at new diagnosis, from a patient treated with antithyroid drugs. The chain carries TRBV7-2 and TRBJ2-7; D is possibly TRBD2 (5 bases). CDR3 bases: TGTGCCAGCAGTTTGTCCGGGGCCTACGAGCAGTACTTC. Protein product: CASSLSGAYEQYF.